This T cell receptor beta chain was recovered during a study of blood T cell repertoires in COVID-19. Study in general: The study drew acute and convalescent COVID-19 samples from the United States, Italy and Spain. Nucleic acid was either cDNA or gDNA, and it came from T cells, B-cell-depleted T cells, or PBMCs.

The V gene lost 4 bases and the J gene lost 5 bases, with 17 bases spanning the gap. The germline V gene encodes CDR1 SEHNR and CDR2 FQNEAQ (reference sequence). CDR3 size: 15 residues. Source study methods: It was from reference gene primer amplification that nucleated cell counts were estimated. Libraries were prepared by immunoSEQ multiplex PCR; TCRdb keeps only in-frame clonotypes and omits some of them. V, J and clone size derive from that table, while D and trimming were established from the DNA sequence. Altogether a few hundred thousand clones are present, 85% being singletons, with the ten largest covering 3% to 4%.

V and J are TRBV7-9 and TRBJ2-5, with D tentatively TRBD2 (6 bases). Material for sequencing was peripheral blood. This clonotype was obtained from a young woman with acute or convalescent COVID-19. The CDR3 loop reads CASSSGYGSAETQYF. CDR3 bases: TGTGCCAGCAGCTCTGGTTACGGGAGCGCCGAGACCCAGTACTTC.